This TCR beta chain was identified in a study of shared clonotypes between healthy human individuals. V dropped 6 bases and J dropped 6; count of bases not matched to a gene: 5. This CDR3 spans 14 amino acids. CDR1 is SGHVS, CDR2 FNYEAQ, per germline. Naive CD8 cells were CD45RO-negative, positively selected for CCR7, excluding terminally differentiated effector memory CD45RA+ cells. TCRdb keeps only in-frame clones here, not all; method: immunoSEQ multiplex PCR. Of hundreds of thousands of clones in the sample, around 93% were seen once. V usage is TRBV7-6 and J usage is TRBJ2-1; 10 nucleotides match TRBD1. The TCR sequence derives from a man younger than 40 in good health. Specimen: naive CD8+ T cells sorted from blood. The CDR3 coding sequence is TGTGCCAGCAGTCCCGGGACAGGGGTCAATGAGCAGTTCTTC. This translates into CASSPGTGVNEQFF.